The 28 T cell receptor beta chains below were found in one sample sequenced in a study of cytomegalovirus exposure and HLA in healthy donors. With 60 Vbeta and 13 Jbeta primers, the PCR was carried out. Method: immunoSEQ multiplex PCR; TCRdb's copy keeps in-frame clones and lacks some. This sample has tens of thousands of clones, with 70% to 85% found just once. Source material: PBMCs. The receptors stem from a man in his thirties or forties in good health and CMV-seropositive.

The table lists this clone with a few counts. The CDR3 protein is CASSYQGSYGYTF. In DNA, the CDR3 is TGTGCCAGCAGTTATCAGGGTAGCTATGGCTACACCTTC. This rearrangement joins TRBV6-6 to TRBJ1-2, with a tentative D call TRBD1 (5 bases). V was pared by 3 bases and J by 4 bases, with 9 bases between. The CDR3 sequence is 13 residues long. CDR1 MNHNY and CDR2 SVGAGI come from the germline V gene (reference sequence).

The rearrangement uses TRBV6-6 and TRBJ1-4; 7 bases are a match to TRBD1. V lost 2 bases, J lost 5 bases, and 5 bases stayed unmatched. There are 15 residues in the CDR3. Germline loops: CDR1 MNHNY, CDR2 SVGAGI (reference sequence). This CDR3 is CASSYLGGGNEKLFF. As DNA, the CDR3 is TGTGCCAGCAGTTACCTAGGGGGCGGAAATGAAAAACTGTTTTTT.

This chain connects TRBV11-2 to TRBJ1-1; no clear D. This CDR3 comprises 13 residues. Germline CDR1 is SGHAT and CDR2 is FQNNGV. With 4 bases removed from V and 0 bases from J, the gap between germline ends came to 6 bases. The CDR3 nucleotides are TGTGCCAGCAGCTCCACAGTGAACACTGAAGCTTTCTTT. This translates into CASSSTVNTEAFF.

In this sample, this clone turned up once. The chain is built from TRBV2 and TRBJ2-3, with 7 bases matching TRBD2. Per the germline V gene, CDR1 is SNHLY and CDR2 is FYNNEI. This CDR3 has 15 amino acids. V shed 7 bases, J shed 1 base, and the junction held 8 bases outside the gene matches. CDR3 region: CASNFVAGGTDTQYF. CDR3 DNA: TGTGCCAGCAACTTCGTGGCGGGGGGCACAGATACGCAGTATTTT.

This clone was observed once. The J gene is TRBJ2-7, the V gene TRBV7-3, with D perhaps matching TRBD1 (6 bases). V lost 5 bases to trimming and J lost 5 bases, with 19 bases between them. Germline CDR1 SGHTA, CDR2 FQGTGA. This CDR3 region has 15 residues. CDR3 loop: CASSPERGINHEQYF. The CDR3 region has the DNA TGTGCCAGCAGCCCGGAGAGGGGGATCAACCACGAGCAGTACTTC.

This clone is a singleton in its sample. The V call is TRBV4-1, the J call TRBJ2-5; 11 bases align to TRBD2. Germline assignment: CDR1 MGHRA and CDR2 YSYEKL. The J segment lost 4 bases and the V segment lost 1 base, leaving 11 bases of the junction unmatched. The CDR3 has 18 residues. The CDR3 nucleotides are TGCGCCAGCAGCCAAGCCTCCCTCACTAGCGGGGGTTTAGAGACCCAGTACTTC. Its protein is CASSQASLTSGGLETQYF.

The V gene is TRBV29-1, the J gene TRBJ1-3; D remains ambiguous. Germline V CDR1 and CDR2: SQVTM, ANQGSEA. CDR3 length: 13 amino acids. Trimming took 6 bases from V and 1 from J, leaving 10 bases between them. The CDR3 coding sequence is TGCAGCGTCGGACTGATGTCTGGAAACACCATATATTTT. This gives the protein CSVGLMSGNTIYF.

The V and J genes are TRBV29-1 and TRBJ1-1; 7 bases map to TRBD1. Germline CDR1 and CDR2: SQVTM and ANQGSEA. The trim removed 5 bases at V and 3 bases at J, leaving 6 bases unmatched. This CDR3 contains 13 residues. The CDR3 coding sequence is TGCAGCGTTCACAGGGGTCGGTACACTGAAGCTTTCTTT. It encodes CSVHRGRYTEAFF.

This clone was counted between two and nine times. The rearrangement uses TRBV27 and TRBJ1-2, with TRBD1 as a possible D gene (6 bases). The V end was cut by 8 bases, the J end by 3 bases, with 19 bases between. Germline V lookup: CDR1 MNHEY, CDR2 SMNVEV (reference sequence). The CDR3 has 15 residues. This CDR3 reads CASSFAGRGYYGYTF. DNA for the CDR3: TGTGCCAGCTCCTTTGCGGGCAGGGGTTACTATGGCTACACCTTC.

The V and J genes are TRBV15 and TRBJ1-5, with a weak D call TRBD1 (5 bases). The CDR3 consists of 14 residues. V dropped 1 base and J dropped 7 bases, with 11 bases sitting between them. The germline gives CDR1 LNHNV, CDR2 YYDKDF (reference sequence). The CDR3 region has the DNA TGTGCCACCAGCAGAGGGCAGGGAAGCCAGCCCCAGCATTTT. Protein sequence: CATSRGQGSQPQHF. The full variable domain, its missing parts supplied by reference TRBV15 and TRBJ1-5, is DAMVIQNPRYQVTQFGKPVTLSCSQTLNHNVMYWYQQKSSQAPKLLFHYYDKDFNNEADTPDNFQSRRPNTSFCFLDIRSPGLGDTAMYLCATSRGQGSQPQHFGDGTRLSIL.

The chain joins TRBV4-1 to TRBJ2-1; perhaps TRBD2 as D (5 bases). The germline gives CDR1 MGHRA, CDR2 YSYEKL. The CDR3 sequence is 14 residues long. The germline V and J ends were trimmed by 8 bases and 0 bases, with 11 bases remaining between them. For the CDR3, the DNA is TGCGCCAGCGGCGAGAGCGGCTCCTACAATGAGCAGTTCTTC. Encoded protein: CASGESGSYNEQFF.

This clone was detected only once. V and J are TRBV5-1 and TRBJ2-5, with a possible D match to TRBD1 (5 bases). This CDR3 region has 12 residues. Germline CDR1 is SGHRS and CDR2 is YFSETQ. The V gene lost 4 bases and the J gene lost 4 bases, with 8 bases spanning the gap. This CDR3 reads CASSPRGETQYF. CDR3 nucleotides: TGCGCCAGCAGCCCAAGGGGAGAGACCCAGTACTTC.

The rearrangement links TRBV29-1 to TRBJ1-2; D not resolved. V was trimmed by 3 bases and J by 9 bases, leaving 11 bases between them. This CDR3 is 11 amino acids long. The germline CDR1 and CDR2 sequences are SQVTM and ANQGSEA. CDR3 sequence: CSVEERLRYTF. For the CDR3, the DNA is TGCAGCGTTGAGGAGCGACTTCGCTACACCTTC.

The table lists this clone with a few counts. The V and J genes are TRBV9 and TRBJ1-6; 9 positions agree with TRBD1. Per germline, CDR1 SGDLS and CDR2 YYNGEE. J gave up 10 bases and V 4 bases, and 6 bases lay outside the gene matches. This CDR3 has 14 residues. CDR3 sequence reads: CASSRGDRASPLHF. In nucleotides, the CDR3 is TGTGCCAGCAGCAGAGGGGACAGGGCCTCACCCCTCCACTTT.

This sequence joins TRBV2 and TRBJ2-1; TRBD1 might be the D (6 bases). Germline values: CDR1 SNHLY, CDR2 FYNNEI. The CDR3 extends over 15 amino acids. V gave up 6 bases and J gave up 6 bases, with 18 bases separating them. The chain's CDR3 is CASSPLRGGINEQFF. CDR3 in DNA: TGTGCCAGCAGCCCCCTAAGAGGGGGAATCAATGAGCAGTTCTTC. Combining the CDR3 with reference TRBV2 and TRBJ2-1 gives the whole variable domain EPEVTQTPSHQVTQMGQEVILRCVPISNHLYFYWYRQILGQKVEFLVSFYNNEISEKSEIFDDQFSVERPDGSNFTLKIRSTKLEDSAMYFCASSPLRGGINEQFFGPGTRLTVL.

The sample holds a few counts of this clone. This CDR3 is CASSPSGIQTEAFF. In DNA, the CDR3 is TGTGCCAGCTCACCATCAGGGATTCAAACTGAAGCTTTCTTT. V usage is TRBV18 and J usage is TRBJ1-1; possible D gene TRBD1, 5 bases. Trimming left V 2 bases short and J 5 bases short, with 12 bases between. Germline V gene sequence: CDR1 KGHSH, CDR2 LQKENI. The CDR3 length is 14 residues.

V usage is TRBV11-2 and J usage is TRBJ2-2; D unresolved. Trimming took off 4 bases at V and 6 bases at J, with 12 bases between the two ends. This CDR3 has 14 residues. The germline CDR1 and CDR2 sequences are SGHAT and FQNNGV. The CDR3 loop is CASSSRVTPGELFF. The CDR3, as DNA: TGTGCCAGCAGCTCCCGGGTCACGCCCGGGGAGCTGTTTTTT.

The chain joins TRBV4-3 to TRBJ1-5; 7 bases map to TRBD1. Trimming cost V 0 bases and J 4 bases; bases outside gene matches: 3. CDR1 is LGHNA and CDR2 is YSLEER in the germline V gene. This CDR3 region has 15 residues. In nucleotides, the CDR3 is TGCGCCAGCAGCCAAGACGACAGGGTAAATCAGCCCCAGCATTTT. Translating gives CASSQDDRVNQPQHF.

The gene calls are TRBV19 and TRBJ1-5; a weak D match, TRBD1 (5 bases). Germline V gene lookup returns CDR1 LNHDA and CDR2 SQIVND (reference sequence). The V gene lost 9 bases and the J gene lost 7 bases, with 13 bases spanning the gap. The CDR3 loop spans 12 amino acids. DNA for the CDR3: TGTGCCAGCTCAGGGAAAATGCAGCCCCAGCATTTT. It codes for CASSGKMQPQHF.

The chain joins TRBV5-1 to TRBJ2-2; possible D gene TRBD1, 5 bases. This CDR3 spans 17 amino acids. V was clipped by 0 bases and J by 3 bases, with 15 bases between them. CDR1 is SGHRS and CDR2 is YFSETQ in the germline V gene. CDR3 protein: CASSLVAQGSDTGELFF. CDR3 coding DNA: TGCGCCAGCAGCTTGGTCGCCCAGGGCTCGGACACCGGGGAGCTGTTTTTT.

CDR3 sequence reads: CASIDSANYGYTF. The DNA for the CDR3 is TGTGCCAGCATAGATAGCGCTAACTATGGCTACACCTTC. The J gene is TRBJ1-2, the V gene TRBV5-8; no reliable D call. V lost 6 bases and J 0 bases, leaving 9 bases between the germline ends. The CDR3 extends over 13 amino acids. Germline values: CDR1 SGHTS, CDR2 YDEGEE.

The J gene is TRBJ1-1, the V gene TRBV2; D is perhaps TRBD1 (5 bases). Trimming shortened V by 6 bases and J by 1 base, and 9 bases separated the two germline ends. Germline loops: CDR1 SNHLY, CDR2 FYNNEI. This CDR3 has 13 amino acids. CDR3 amino acids: CASRITGNTEAFF. CDR3 nucleotide sequence: TGTGCCAGCAGGATCACAGGGAACACTGAAGCTTTCTTT.

V usage is TRBV7-8 and J usage is TRBJ2-1; D uncertain. Trimming took off 7 bases at V and 0 bases at J, with 10 bases between the two ends. CDR3 length: 14 amino acids. Germline loops: CDR1 SGHVS, CDR2 FQNEAQ. CDR3 bases: TGTGCCAGCATCCCCCCTAGCTCCTACAATGAGCAGTTCTTC. The encoded protein is CASIPPSSYNEQFF.

On this clone itself: Germline and junction disagree at one end, which may indicate a read error. The rearrangement links TRBV6-6 to TRBJ1-1; 8 positions match TRBD1. Germline loops: CDR1 MNHNY, CDR2 SVGAGI (reference sequence). CDR3 length equals 13 residues. CDR3: CASLTGGRTGAFF. For the CDR3, the DNA is TGTGCCAGCTTAACAGGGGGAAGGACTGGAGCTTTCTTT.

The chain has TRBV30 and TRBJ2-2; 9 positions agree with TRBD2. The CDR3 is 16 residues long. Looked up from germline, CDR1 is GTSNPN and CDR2 is SVGIG (reference sequence). Trimming took 0 bases from V and 8 from J; bases not matched to a gene: 10. CDR3 residues: CAWSVGLAILGGELFF. The DNA of the CDR3 is TGTGCCTGGAGTGTAGGACTAGCGATCCTCGGGGGGGAGCTGTTTTTT.

The rearrangement links TRBV2 to TRBJ1-1; D gene uncertain. From germline, CDR1 is SNHLY and CDR2 FYNNEI. V was pared by 7 bases and J by 1 base, with 4 bases between. CDR3 length: 11 residues. The CDR3 loop is CASKQNTEAFF. The CDR3 DNA sequence: TGTGCCAGCAAACAGAACACTGAAGCTTTCTTT.

The rearrangement links TRBV18 to TRBJ1-3; D gene unclear. Germline V lookup: CDR1 KGHSH, CDR2 LQKENI. V gave up 5 bases and J gave up 6 bases, with 14 bases separating them. The CDR3 totals 14 residues. This CDR3 is CASSTRTGENTIYF. CDR3 DNA sequence: TGTGCCAGCTCAACTAGGACGGGTGAAAACACCATATATTTT.

The chain uses TRBV10-3 and TRBJ1-4, with a weak D call TRBD1 (5 bases). This CDR3 contains 11 residues. V was clipped by 5 bases and J by 8 bases, with 6 bases between them. CDR1 ENHRY and CDR2 SYGVKD come from the germline V gene. The CDR3: CAISPGEKLFF. CDR3 nucleotide sequence: TGTGCCATCAGTCCAGGGGAAAAACTGTTTTTT.